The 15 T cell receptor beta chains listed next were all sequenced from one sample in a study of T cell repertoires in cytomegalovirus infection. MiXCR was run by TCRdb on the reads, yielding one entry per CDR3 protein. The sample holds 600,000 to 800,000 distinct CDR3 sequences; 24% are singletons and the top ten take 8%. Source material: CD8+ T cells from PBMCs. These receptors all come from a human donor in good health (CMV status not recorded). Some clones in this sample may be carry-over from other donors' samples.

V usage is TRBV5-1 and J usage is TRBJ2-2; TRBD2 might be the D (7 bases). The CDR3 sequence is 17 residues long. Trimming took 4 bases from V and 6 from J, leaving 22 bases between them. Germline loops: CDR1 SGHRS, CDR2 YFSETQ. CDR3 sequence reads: CASSPLGGALLAGELFF. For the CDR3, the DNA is TGCGCCAGCAGCCCCCTGGGGGGGGCGCTTCTCGCCGGGGAGCTGTTTTTT.

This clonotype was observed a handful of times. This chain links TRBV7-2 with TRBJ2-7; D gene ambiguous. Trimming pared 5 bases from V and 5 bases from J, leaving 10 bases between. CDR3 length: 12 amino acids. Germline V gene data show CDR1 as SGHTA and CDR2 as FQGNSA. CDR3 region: CASSARLDEQYF. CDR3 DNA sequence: TGTGCCAGCAGCGCGCGGCTCGACGAGCAGTACTTC.

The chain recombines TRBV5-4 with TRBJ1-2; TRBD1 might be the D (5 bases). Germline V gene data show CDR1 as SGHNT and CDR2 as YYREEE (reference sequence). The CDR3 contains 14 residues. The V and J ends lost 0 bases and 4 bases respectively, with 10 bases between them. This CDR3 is CASSLGEGLYGYTF. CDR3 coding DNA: TGTGCCAGCAGCTTGGGAGAGGGGCTCTATGGCTACACCTTC.

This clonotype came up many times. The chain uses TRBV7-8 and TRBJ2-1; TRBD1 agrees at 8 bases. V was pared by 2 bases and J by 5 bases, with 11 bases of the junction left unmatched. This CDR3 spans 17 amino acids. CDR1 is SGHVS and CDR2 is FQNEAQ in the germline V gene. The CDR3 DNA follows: TGTGCCAGCAGCTTACCTCGGACAGGGTCCCAACACAATGAGCAGTTCTTC. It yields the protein CASSLPRTGSQHNEQFF.

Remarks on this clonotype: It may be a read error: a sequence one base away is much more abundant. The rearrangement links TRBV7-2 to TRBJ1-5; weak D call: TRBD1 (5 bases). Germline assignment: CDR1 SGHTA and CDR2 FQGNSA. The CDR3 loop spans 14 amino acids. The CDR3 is CVSSPRRVPQPQHF. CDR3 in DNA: TGTGTCAGCAGCCCTCGCAGGGTTCCTCAGCCCCAGCATTTT.

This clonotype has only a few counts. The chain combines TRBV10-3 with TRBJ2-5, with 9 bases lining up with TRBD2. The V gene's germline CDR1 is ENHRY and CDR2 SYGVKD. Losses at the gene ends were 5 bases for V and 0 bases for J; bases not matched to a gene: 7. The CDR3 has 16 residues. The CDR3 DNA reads TGTGCCATCAGTCCTTTAGCGGGGGAGTACCAAGAGACCCAGTACTTC. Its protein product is CAISPLAGEYQETQYF.

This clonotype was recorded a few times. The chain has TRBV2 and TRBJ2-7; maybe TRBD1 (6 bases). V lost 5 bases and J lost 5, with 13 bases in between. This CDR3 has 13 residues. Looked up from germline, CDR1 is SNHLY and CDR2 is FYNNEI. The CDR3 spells CASSYGQSNEQYF. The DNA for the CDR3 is TGTGCCAGCAGTTACGGACAGTCCAACGAGCAGTACTTC.

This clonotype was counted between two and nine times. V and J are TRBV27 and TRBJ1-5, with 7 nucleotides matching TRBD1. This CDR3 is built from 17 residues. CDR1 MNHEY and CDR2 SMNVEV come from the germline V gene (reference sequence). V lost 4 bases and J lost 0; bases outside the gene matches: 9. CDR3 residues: CASSSPRDRLSNQPQHF. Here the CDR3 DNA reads TGTGCCAGCAGTTCGCCCCGGGACAGACTTAGCAATCAGCCCCAGCATTTT.

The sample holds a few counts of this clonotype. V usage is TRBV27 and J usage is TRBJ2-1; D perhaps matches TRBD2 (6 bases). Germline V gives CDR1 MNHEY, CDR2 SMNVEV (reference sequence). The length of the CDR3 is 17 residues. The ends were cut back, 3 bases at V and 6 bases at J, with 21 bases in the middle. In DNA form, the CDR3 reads TGTGCCAGCAGTTTTAGTGCCCGGACTACTTGGGGCAATGAGCAGTTCTTC. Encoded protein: CASSFSARTTWGNEQFF.

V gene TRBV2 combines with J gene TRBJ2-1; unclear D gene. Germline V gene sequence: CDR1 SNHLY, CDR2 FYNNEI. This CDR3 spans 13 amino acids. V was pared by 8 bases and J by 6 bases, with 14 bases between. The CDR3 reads CASAIGPLNEQFF. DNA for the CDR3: TGTGCCAGCGCGATAGGGCCGCTCAATGAGCAGTTCTTC. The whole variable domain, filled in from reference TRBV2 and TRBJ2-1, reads EPEVTQTPSHQVTQMGQEVILRCVPISNHLYFYWYRQILGQKVEFLVSFYNNEISEKSEIFDDQFSVERPDGSNFTLKIRSTKLEDSAMYFCASAIGPLNEQFFGPGTRLTVL.

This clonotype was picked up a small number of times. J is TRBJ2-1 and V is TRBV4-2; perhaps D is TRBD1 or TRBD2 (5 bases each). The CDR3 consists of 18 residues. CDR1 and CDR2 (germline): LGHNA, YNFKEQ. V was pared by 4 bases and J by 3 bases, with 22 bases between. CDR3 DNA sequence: TGTGCCAGCAGCCCATTACTCCCCGGGACCGATTACTACAATGAGCAGTTCTTC. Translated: CASSPLLPGTDYYNEQFF.

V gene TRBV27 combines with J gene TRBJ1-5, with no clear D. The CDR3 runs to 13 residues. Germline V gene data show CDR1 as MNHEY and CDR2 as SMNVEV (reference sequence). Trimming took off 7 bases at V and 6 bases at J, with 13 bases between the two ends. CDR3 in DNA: TGTGCCAGCACTCGGCGGCTTGGTCAGCCCCAGCATTTT. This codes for CASTRRLGQPQHF.

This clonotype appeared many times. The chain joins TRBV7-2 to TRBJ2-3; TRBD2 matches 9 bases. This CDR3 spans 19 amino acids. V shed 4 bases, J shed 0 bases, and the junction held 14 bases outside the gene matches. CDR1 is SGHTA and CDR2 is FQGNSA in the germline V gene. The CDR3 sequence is CASSSLAGAELHSTDTQYF. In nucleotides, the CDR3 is TGTGCCAGCAGCTCCTTAGCGGGGGCCGAGCTACATAGCACAGATACGCAGTATTTT.

The CDR3 nucleotides are TGTGCCAGCAGTTTGTCAACAGGGTATAGGAGCACAGATACGCAGTATTTT. Translating it yields CASSLSTGYRSTDTQYF. The V and J genes are TRBV28 and TRBJ2-3; D perhaps matches TRBD1 (6 bases). Germline CDR1 MDHEN, CDR2 SYDVKM. The CDR3 consists of 17 residues. Trimming shortened V by 3 bases and J by 0 bases, and 16 bases separated the two germline ends. Complete variable domain (other parts from reference TRBV28 and TRBJ2-3): DVKVTQSSRYLVKRTGEKVFLECVQDMDHENMFWYRQDPGLGLRLIYFSYDVKMKEKGDIPEGYSVSREKKERFSLILESASTNQTSMYLCASSLSTGYRSTDTQYFGPGTRLTVL.

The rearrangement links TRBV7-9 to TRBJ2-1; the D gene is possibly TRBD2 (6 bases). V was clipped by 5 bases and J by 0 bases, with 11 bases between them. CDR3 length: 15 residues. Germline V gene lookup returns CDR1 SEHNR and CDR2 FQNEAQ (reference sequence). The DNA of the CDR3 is TGTGCCAGCAGCCGGGGCGGGAACTCCTACAATGAGCAGTTCTTC. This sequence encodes CASSRGGNSYNEQFF.